This is a list of T cell receptor beta chains from one sample in a study of tumor-infiltrating lymphocytes in primary liver carcinoma. TCRdb redid the calling of the multiplex PCR reads with MiXCR, one entry per CDR3 protein. This sample has 120,000 or so distinct CDR3 sequences, with approximately 70% found just once. Input material: liver tumor tissue from sampling region 1. The receptors derive from a woman aged 55-70 years with primary liver carcinoma and hepatitis B virus infection. Each CDR3 is given with its conserved first and last residue. D genes are given only for firm matches. Some rows mark clone size as missing; the rest say once, few, many or name a class of expanded clone.

J gene,clone size,V gene,D gene,CDR3 protein,CDR3 DNA
TRBJ1-2,-,TRBV30,-,CAWSVEANYGYTF,TGTGCCTGGAGTGTAGAGGCTAACTATGGCTACACCTTC
TRBJ2-3,-,TRBV7-8,-,CASSLTSSRADTQYF,TGTGCCAGCAGCTTGACTAGTAGTCGCGCTGATACGCAGTATTTT
TRBJ2-3,-,TRBV11-3,-,CASSLHTSTDTQYF,TGTGCTAGCAGCCTTCACACCTCGACAGATACGCAGTATTTT
TRBJ1-1,-,TRBV20-1,-,CGARWATNTEAFF,TGCGGTGCTAGGTGGGCGACGAACACTGAAGCTTTCTTT
TRBJ2-3,-,TRBV5-4,-,CASRDSYTDTQYF,TGTGCCAGCAGGGACTCCTACACAGATACGCAGTATTTT
TRBJ1-1,many,TRBV29-1,-,CSVEYDRNTEAFF,TGCAGCGTTGAATACGACAGGAACACTGAAGCTTTCTTT
TRBJ2-1,many,TRBV10-3,TRBD2,CAIGLAGANEQFF,TGTGCCATCGGACTAGCGGGAGCCAATGAGCAGTTCTTC
TRBJ2-6,many,TRBV11-2,TRBD2,CASSSNTPGLAVSGANVLTF,TGTGCCAGCAGCTCCAACACACCGGGACTAGCGGTCTCTGGGGCCAACGTCCTGACTTTC
TRBJ2-7,-,TRBV11-2,TRBD2,CASSPSGTGDEQYF,TGTGCCAGCAGCCCGAGCGGGACGGGTGACGAGCAATACTTC
TRBJ2-1,-,TRBV12-3/TRBV12-4,-,CASKIANLNEQFF,TGTGCCAGCAAGATAGCGAACTTAAATGAGCAGTTCTTC
TRBJ1-5,few,TRBV28,-,CASSFYDFTGQPQHF,TGTGCCAGCAGTTTTTATGACTTCACGGGTCAGCCCCAGCATTTT
TRBJ1-5,many,TRBV6-1,-,CASSDWGADQPQHF,TGTGCCAGCAGTGACTGGGGGGCGGATCAGCCCCAGCATTTT
TRBJ2-5,-,TRBV11-3,-,CASSLDDQETHYF,TGTGCCAGCAGCCTGGACGACCAAGAGACCCATTACTTC
TRBJ2-1,-,TRBV10-2,TRBD2,CASRRGTNGTLSYNEQFF,TGCGCCAGCAGGCGAGGGACTAACGGGACTTTGTCCTACAATGAGCAGTTCTTC
TRBJ2-7,-,TRBV6-6,TRBD1,CASSYSGQRNSYEHHF,TGTGCCAGCAGTTACTCGGGACAGAGGAACTCCTACGAGCATCACTTC
TRBJ2-1,many,TRBV6-5,TRBD2,CASRGGTSNPNEQFF,TGTGCCAGCAGGGGAGGGACCTCCAACCCCAATGAGCAGTTCTTC
TRBJ2-3,many,TRBV30,TRBD2,CAWSVGRQTGTDTQYF,TGTGCCTGGAGTGTCGGGAGGCAGACGGGAACAGATACGCAGTATTTT
TRBJ2-2,once,TRBV24-1,-,CATSDSAGQKTGELFF,TGTGCCACCAGTGATTCAGCAGGGCAAAAGACCGGGGAGCTGTTTTTT
TRBJ2-1,few,TRBV5-4,TRBD2,CASSLEGLADLSYNEQFF,TGTGCCAGCAGCTTGGAGGGACTAGCGGACCTCTCCTACAATGAGCAGTTCTTC
TRBJ2-7,few,TRBV30,TRBD2,CAWRHAGAVYEQYF,TGTGCCTGGAGGCACGCGGGAGCGGTCTACGAGCAGTACTTC
TRBJ2-3,once,TRBV29-1,TRBD2,CSEAGTSGSDTQYF,TGCAGCGAAGCCGGGACTAGCGGGAGCGATACACAGTATTTT
TRBJ2-7,-,TRBV11-1,-,CASSNDGSRNEQYF,TGTGCCAGCAGTAATGACGGTTCCCGCAACGAGCAGTACTTC
TRBJ2-3,many,TRBV11-2,-,CASSLDRGYTDTQYF,TGTGCCAGCAGCTTAGATCGGGGCTACACAGATACGCAGTATTTT
TRBJ2-7,many,TRBV29-1,-,CSVRTDTYEQYF,TGCAGCGTTCGTACGGATACCTACGAGCAGTACTTC
TRBJ2-2,-,TRBV4-1,-,CASSQDHPMDPPGELFF,TGCGCCAGCAGCCAAGATCATCCAATGGACCCTCCCGGGGAGCTGTTTTTT
TRBJ1-4,-,TRBV11-2,-,CASSPEKGNEKLFF,TGTGCCAGCAGTCCAGAGAAGGGGAATGAAAAACTGTTTTTT
TRBJ2-1,few,TRBV5-1,TRBD2,CASSLAGGTGNEQFF,TGCGCCAGCAGCTTAGCGGGAGGGACCGGGAATGAGCAGTTCTTC
TRBJ2-7,-,TRBV6-6,TRBD2,CASNYILAGGPYEQYF,TGTGCCAGCAATTACATACTGGCGGGAGGGCCCTACGAGCAGTACTTC
TRBJ1-2,-,TRBV6-1,-,CASRVIGFDYGYTF,TGTGCCAGCAGGGTGATAGGGTTCGACTATGGCTACACCTTC
TRBJ2-2,-,TRBV28,-,CASSLGQLDTGELFF,TGTGCCAGCAGTTTAGGGCAGCTGGACACCGGGGAGCTGTTTTTT
TRBJ2-3,-,TRBV24-1,-,CATGDDSPIHTQYF,TGTGCCACCGGTGATGACTCTCCTATCCATACGCAGTATTTT
TRBJ2-5,-,TRBV7-3,-,CASSPRAKETQYF,TGTGCCAGCAGCCCTCGGGCGAAAGAGACCCAGTACTTC
TRBJ1-4,-,TRBV5-1,TRBD1,CASSLSGGQGAEKLFF,TGCGCCAGCAGCTTGAGTGGCGGACAGGGGGCTGAAAAACTGTTTTTT
TRBJ1-1,-,TRBV11-2,TRBD1,CASNAERTGGTEAFF,TGTGCCAGTAACGCCGAAAGGACAGGAGGGACTGAAGCTTTCTTT
TRBJ2-4,-,TRBV6-1,-,CASRPHSGLAKNIQYF,TGTGCCAGCAGGCCCCATTCAGGTTTAGCCAAAAACATTCAGTACTTC
TRBJ2-7,many,TRBV12-3/TRBV12-4,-,CASSRLEGEQYF,TGTGCCAGCAGTCGACTGGAGGGCGAGCAGTACTTC
TRBJ2-1,-,TRBV29-1,-,CSSRRRGLNEQFF,TGCAGCTCGAGAAGGCGGGGATTAAATGAGCAGTTCTTC
TRBJ2-3,-,TRBV11-2,TRBD2,CASCLRQHAGESHF,TGTGCCAGCTGCTTGAGGCAACATGCGGGAGAGTCTCACTTT
TRBJ2-7,many,TRBV6-1,-,CASRWEDSSYEQYF,TGTGCCAGCAGATGGGAGGATAGCTCCTACGAGCAGTACTTC
TRBJ2-3,-,TRBV6-5,TRBD2,CASSPFPGLPDTQYF,TGTGCCAGCAGTCCTTTCCCGGGACTACCAGATACGCAGTATTTT
TRBJ1-6,-,TRBV28,TRBD1,CASIQGAYNSPLHF,TGTGCCAGTATACAGGGGGCCTATAATTCACCCCTCCACTTT
TRBJ1-5,few,TRBV19,-,CASSIGLAHNQPQHF,TGTGCCAGTAGTATTGGACTCGCACACAATCAGCCCCAGCATTTT
TRBJ2-3,-,TRBV28,TRBD2,CASSSLGGGPTDTRYF,TGTGCCAGCAGTTCCCTCGGGGGAGGGCCCACAGATACGCGGTATTTT
TRBJ2-3,-,TRBV5-5,-,CASSARGIGTDTHYF,TGTGCCAGCAGCGCGCGGGGCATAGGCACAGATACACATTATTTT
TRBJ1-3,few,TRBV11-2,-,CASSLTGGNTIYF,TGTGCCAGCAGCCTTACAGGGGGAAACACCATATATTTT
TRBJ1-5,-,TRBV28,-,CASTSASRQPQHF,TGTGCCAGCACCTCCGCCAGCAGGCAGCCCCAGCATTTT